Listed here is a single T cell receptor beta chain. Age- and sex-matched healthy donors served as the control group. This record belongs to a study of CD8 T cells in Susac syndrome. Trimming cost V 4 bases and J 2 bases; bases outside gene matches: 3. CDR3 length: 15 residues. CDR1 and CDR2 (germline): KGHDR, SFDVKD. When the RNA was reverse transcribed, random hexamers were used with an input of roughly 0.45 to 1 ug. From the immunoSEQ multiplex PCR reads, TCRdb called clonotypes with MiXCR, one entry per CDR3 protein. The data contain around 130,000 distinct CDR3 sequences, more than 90% of them seen just once; the ten biggest clones take up 0.12%.

The chain has TRBV24-1 and TRBJ2-3; 9 nucleotides align to TRBD2. The TCR originated in a human donor in good health. The sample comprised CD4+ T cells from PBMCs. Written as DNA, the CDR3 is TGTGCCACCAGTGAGGAGCGGGAGGACACAGATACGCAGTATTTT. Translated, it gives CATSEEREDTDTQYF.